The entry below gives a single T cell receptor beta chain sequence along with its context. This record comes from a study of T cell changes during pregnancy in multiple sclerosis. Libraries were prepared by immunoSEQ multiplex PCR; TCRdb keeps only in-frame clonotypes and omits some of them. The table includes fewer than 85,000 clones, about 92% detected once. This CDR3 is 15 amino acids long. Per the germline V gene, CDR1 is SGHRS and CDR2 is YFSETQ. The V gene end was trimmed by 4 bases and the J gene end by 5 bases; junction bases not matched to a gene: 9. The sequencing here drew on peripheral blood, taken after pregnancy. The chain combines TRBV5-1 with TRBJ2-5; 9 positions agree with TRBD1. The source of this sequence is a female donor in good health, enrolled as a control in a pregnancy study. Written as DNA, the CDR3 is TGCGCCAGCAGCGGCATACAGGGGGCTGTGGAGACCCAGTACTTC. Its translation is CASSGIQGAVETQYF.